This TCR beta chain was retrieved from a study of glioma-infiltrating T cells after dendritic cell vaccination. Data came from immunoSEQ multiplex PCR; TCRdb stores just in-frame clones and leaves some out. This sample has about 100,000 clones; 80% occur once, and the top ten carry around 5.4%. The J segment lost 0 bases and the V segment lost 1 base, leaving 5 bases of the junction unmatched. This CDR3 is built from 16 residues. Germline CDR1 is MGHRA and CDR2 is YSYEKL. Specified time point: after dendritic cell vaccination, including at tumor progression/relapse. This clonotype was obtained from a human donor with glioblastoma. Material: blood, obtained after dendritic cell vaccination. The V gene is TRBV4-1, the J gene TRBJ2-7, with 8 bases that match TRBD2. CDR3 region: CASSQGLAGLSYEQYF. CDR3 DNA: TGCGCCAGCAGCCAAGGATTAGCGGGGCTCTCCTACGAGCAGTACTTC.